The source of this TCR beta chain is a study of identifying expanded T cells in peripheral blood. No infections or other immune events were documented during collection. Clones were sequenced by immunoSEQ multiplex PCR, and TCRdb holds only the in-frame ones, with some missing. The sample lists tens of thousands of clones, around 89% occurring once. Findings and caveats of the study: Across healthy donors, higher total template counts meant significantly greater roughly two-week count variance. About 1.2 clones differed between technical replicates, versus approximately 16 and 19 over time.

Regarding this clone: Its antigen is still unknown.

The V end was cut by 6 bases, the J end by 10 bases, with 13 bases between. CDR3 length: 12 residues. Per germline, CDR1 LNHDA and CDR2 SQIVND (reference sequence). The source material was blood. The TCR comes from a person aged 18 to 70 in good health. The chain recombines TRBV19 with TRBJ1-3; D gene uncertain. The CDR3 nucleotides read TGTGCCAGTAGCAGCACAGCAAGGACCATATATTTT. As protein: CASSSTARTIYF.